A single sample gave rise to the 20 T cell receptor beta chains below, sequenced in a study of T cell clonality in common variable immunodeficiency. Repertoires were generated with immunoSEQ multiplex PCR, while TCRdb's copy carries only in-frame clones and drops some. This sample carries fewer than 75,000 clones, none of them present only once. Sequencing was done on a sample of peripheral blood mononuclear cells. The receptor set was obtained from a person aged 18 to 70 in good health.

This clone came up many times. CDR3 amino acids: CSVEGTGGGITDTQYF. The covered CDR3 bases are TGCAGCGTTGAGGGTACTGGGGGGGGTATCACAGATACG. The chain joins TRBV29-1 to TRBJ2-3; 7 bases fit TRBD2. The DNA ends 3 residues before the CDR3 does, and the rest of the CDR3 is filled in from the germline J gene. Germline values: CDR1 SQVTM, CDR2 ANQGSEA. The V and J ends lost 3 bases and 2 bases, in that order; junction bases with no gene match: 11. CDR3 length equals 16 residues.

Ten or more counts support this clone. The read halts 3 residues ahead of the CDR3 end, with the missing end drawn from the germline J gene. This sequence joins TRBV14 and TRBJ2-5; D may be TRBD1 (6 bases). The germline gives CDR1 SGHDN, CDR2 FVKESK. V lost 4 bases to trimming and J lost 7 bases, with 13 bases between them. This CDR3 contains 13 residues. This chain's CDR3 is CASSPRVGGTQYF. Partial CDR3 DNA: TGTGCCAGCAGCCCCCGGGTAGGGGGGACC.

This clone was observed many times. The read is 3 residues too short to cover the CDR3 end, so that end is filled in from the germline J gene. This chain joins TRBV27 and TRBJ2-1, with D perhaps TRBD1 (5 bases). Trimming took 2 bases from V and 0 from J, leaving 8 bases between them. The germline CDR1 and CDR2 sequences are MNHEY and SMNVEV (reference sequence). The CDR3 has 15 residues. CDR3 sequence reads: CASSLRGSSYNEQFF. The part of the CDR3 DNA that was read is TGTGCCAGCAGTTTAAGGGGCAGCTCCTACAATGAG.

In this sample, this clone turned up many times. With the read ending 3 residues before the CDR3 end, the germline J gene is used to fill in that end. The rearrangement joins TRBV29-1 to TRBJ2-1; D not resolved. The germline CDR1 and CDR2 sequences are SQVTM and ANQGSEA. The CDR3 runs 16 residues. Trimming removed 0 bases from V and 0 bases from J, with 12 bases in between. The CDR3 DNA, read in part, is TGCAGCGTTGAAGATGTCCGGGTGAACTCCTACAATGAG. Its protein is CSVEDVRVNSYNE. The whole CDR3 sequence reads CSVEDVRVNSYNEQFF.

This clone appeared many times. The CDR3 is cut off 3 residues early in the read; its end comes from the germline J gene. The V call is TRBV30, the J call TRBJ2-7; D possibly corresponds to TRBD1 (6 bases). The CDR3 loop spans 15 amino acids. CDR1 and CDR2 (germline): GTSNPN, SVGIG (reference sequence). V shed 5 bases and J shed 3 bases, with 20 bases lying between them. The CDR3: CAWLTLGVGGYEQYF. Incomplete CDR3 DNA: TGTGCCTGGCTAACCCTTGGGGTAGGGGGCTACGAG.

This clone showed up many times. CDR3 protein: CASSRRGAYNEQFF. CDR3 DNA, as far as it was read: TGTGCCAGCAGCCGGCGGGGCGCCTACAATGAG. The chain is built from TRBV7-2 and TRBJ2-1, with D tentatively TRBD2 (6 bases). Sequencing ends 3 residues short of the CDR3 end; the germline J gene provides the rest. CDR1 and CDR2 (germline): SGHTA, FQGNSA. The CDR3 totals 14 residues. Trimming left V 5 bases short and J 2 bases short, with 10 bases between.

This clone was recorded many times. The CDR3 spells CASSGQGPSNTGELFF. CDR3 DNA (partial): TGTGCCAGCAGTGGACAGGGGCCATCAAACACCGGGGAG. The rearrangement links TRBV2 to TRBJ2-2, with 8 bases matching TRBD1. The DNA ends 3 residues before the CDR3 does, and the rest of the CDR3 is filled in from the germline J gene. With 4 bases clipped from V and 2 bases from J, the junction kept 6 bases outside the gene matches. The germline V gene has CDR1 SNHLY and CDR2 FYNNEI. This CDR3 is 16 amino acids long.

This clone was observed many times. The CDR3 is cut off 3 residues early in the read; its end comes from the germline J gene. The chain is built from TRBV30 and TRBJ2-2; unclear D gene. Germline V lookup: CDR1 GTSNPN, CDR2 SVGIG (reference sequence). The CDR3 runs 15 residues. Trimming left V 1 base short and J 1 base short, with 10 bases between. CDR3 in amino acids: CAWSGQGLNTGELFF. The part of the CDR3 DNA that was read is TGTGCCTGGAGTGGCCAAGGTTTGAACACCGGGGAG. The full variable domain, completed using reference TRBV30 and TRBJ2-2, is SQTIHQWPATLVQPVGSPLSLECTVEGTSNPNLYWYRQAAGRGLQLLFYSVGIGQISSEVPQNLSASRPQDRQFILSSKKLLLSDSGFYLCAWSGQGLNTGELFFGEGSRLTVL.

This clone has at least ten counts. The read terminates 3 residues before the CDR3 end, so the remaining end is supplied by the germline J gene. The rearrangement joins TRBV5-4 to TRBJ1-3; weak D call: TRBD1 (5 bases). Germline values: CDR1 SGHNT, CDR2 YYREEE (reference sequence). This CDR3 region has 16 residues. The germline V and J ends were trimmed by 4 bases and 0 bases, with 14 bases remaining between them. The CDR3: CASSKTDRSSGNTIYF. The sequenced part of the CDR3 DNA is TGTGCCAGCAGCAAGACAGACCGGAGCTCTGGAAACACC.

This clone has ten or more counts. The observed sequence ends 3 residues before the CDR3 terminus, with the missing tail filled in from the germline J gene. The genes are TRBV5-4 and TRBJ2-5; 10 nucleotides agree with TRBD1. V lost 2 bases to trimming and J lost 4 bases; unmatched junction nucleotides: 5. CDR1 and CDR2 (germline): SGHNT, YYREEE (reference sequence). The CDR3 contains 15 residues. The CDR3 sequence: CASSFPTGGAETQYF. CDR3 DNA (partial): TGTGCCAGCAGCTTCCCGACAGGGGGCGCAGAGACC.

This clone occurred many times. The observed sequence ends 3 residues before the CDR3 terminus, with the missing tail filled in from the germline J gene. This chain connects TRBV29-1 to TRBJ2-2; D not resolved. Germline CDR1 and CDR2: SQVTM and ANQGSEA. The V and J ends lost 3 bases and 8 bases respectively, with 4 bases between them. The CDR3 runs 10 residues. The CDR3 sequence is CSVDAGELFF. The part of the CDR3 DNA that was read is TGCAGCGTTGACGCGGGGGAG.

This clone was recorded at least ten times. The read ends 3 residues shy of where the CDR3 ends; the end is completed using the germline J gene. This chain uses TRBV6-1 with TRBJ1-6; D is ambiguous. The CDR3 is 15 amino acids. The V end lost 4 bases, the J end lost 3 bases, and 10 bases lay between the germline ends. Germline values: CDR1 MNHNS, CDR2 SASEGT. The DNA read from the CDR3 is TGTGCCAGCAGTGTAATGGGCCGCTATAATTCACCC. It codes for CASSVMGRYNSP. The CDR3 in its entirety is CASSVMGRYNSPLHF.

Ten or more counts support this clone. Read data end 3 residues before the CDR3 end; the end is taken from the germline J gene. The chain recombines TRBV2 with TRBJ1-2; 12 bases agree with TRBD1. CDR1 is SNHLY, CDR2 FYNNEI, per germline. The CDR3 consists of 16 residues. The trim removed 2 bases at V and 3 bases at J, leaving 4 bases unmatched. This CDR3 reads CASSELGDRGHYGYTF. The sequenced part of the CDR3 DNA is TGTGCCAGCAGTGAATTGGGGGACAGGGGGCACTATGGC. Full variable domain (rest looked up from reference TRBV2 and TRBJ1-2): EPEVTQTPSHQVTQMGQEVILRCVPISNHLYFYWYRQILGQKVEFLVSFYNNEISEKSEIFDDQFSVERPDGSNFTLKIRSTKLEDSAMYFCASSELGDRGHYGYTFGSGTRLTVV.

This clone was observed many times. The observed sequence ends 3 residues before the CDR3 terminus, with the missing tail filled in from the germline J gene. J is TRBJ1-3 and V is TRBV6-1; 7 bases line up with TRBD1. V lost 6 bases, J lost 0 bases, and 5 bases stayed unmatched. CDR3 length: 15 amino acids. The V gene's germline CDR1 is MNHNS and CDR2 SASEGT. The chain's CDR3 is CASRETGDSGNTIYF. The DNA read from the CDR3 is TGTGCCAGCAGGGAAACAGGGGACTCTGGAAACACC.

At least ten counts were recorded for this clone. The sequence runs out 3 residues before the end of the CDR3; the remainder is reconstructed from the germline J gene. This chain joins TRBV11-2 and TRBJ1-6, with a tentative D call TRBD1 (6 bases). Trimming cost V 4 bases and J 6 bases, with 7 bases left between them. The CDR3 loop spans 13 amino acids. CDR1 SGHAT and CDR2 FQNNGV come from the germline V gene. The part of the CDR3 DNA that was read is TGTGCCAGCAGCTGGACAGTTAATTCACCC. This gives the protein CASSWTVNSP. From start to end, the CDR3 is CASSWTVNSPLHF. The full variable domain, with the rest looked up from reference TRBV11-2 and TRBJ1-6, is EAGVAQSPRYKIIEKRQSVAFWCNPISGHATLYWYQQILGQGPKLLIQFQNNGVVDDSQLPKDRFSAERLKGVDSTLKIQPAKLEDSAVYLCASSWTVNSPLHFGNGTRLTVT.

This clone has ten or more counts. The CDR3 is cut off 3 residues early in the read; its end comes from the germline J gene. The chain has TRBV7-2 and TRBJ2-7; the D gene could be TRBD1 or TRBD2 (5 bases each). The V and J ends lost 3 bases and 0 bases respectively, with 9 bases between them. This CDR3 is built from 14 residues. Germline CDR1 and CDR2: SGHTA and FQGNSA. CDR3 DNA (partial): TGTGCCAGCAGCTTTGCAGGGAGCTCCTACGAG. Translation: CASSFAGSSYE. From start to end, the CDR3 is CASSFAGSSYEQYF.

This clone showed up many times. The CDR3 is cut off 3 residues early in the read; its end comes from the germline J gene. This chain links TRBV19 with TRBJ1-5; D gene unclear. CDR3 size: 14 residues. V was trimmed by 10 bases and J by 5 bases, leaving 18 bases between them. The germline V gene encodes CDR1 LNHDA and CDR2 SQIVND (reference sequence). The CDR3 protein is CATNRVPTDQPQHF. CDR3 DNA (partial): TGTGCCACTAACCGGGTCCCCACCGATCAGCCC.

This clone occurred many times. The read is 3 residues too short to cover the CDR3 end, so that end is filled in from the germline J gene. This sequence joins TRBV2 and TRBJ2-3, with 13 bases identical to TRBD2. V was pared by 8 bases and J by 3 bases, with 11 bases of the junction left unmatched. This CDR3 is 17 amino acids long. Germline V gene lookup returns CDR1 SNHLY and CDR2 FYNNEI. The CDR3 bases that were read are TGTGCCAGCGCCCTACGGACTAGCGGGAGTGGGACAGATACG. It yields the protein CASALRTSGSGTDT. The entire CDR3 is CASALRTSGSGTDTQYF.

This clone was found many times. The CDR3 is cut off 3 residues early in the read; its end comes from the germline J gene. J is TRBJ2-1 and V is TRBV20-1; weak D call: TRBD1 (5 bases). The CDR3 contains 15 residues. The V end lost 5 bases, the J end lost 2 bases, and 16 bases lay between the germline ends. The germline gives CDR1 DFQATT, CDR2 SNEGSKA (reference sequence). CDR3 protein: CSAFDTGKAYNEQFF. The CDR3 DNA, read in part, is TGCAGTGCTTTCGACACAGGAAAGGCCTACAATGAG.

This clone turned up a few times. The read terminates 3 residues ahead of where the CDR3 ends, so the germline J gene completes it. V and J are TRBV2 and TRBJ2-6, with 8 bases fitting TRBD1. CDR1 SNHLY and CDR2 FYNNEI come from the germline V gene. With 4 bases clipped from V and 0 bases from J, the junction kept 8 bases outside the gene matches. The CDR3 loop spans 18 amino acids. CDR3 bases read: TGTGCCAGCAGTGTGGACAGGGATGGGGACTCTGGGGCCAACGTC. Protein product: CASSVDRDGDSGANV. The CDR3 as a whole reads CASSVDRDGDSGANVLTF.